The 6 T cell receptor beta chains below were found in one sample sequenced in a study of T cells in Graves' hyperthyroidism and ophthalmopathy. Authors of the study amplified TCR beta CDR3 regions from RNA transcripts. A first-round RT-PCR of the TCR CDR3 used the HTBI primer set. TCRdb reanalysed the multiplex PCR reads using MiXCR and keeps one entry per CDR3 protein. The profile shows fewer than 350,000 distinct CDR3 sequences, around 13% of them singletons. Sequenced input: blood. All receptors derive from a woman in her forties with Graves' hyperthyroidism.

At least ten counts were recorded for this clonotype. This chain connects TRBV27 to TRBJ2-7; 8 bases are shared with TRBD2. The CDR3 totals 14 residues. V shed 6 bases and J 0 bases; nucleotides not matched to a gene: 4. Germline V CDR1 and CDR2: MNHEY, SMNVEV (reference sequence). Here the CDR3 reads CASRPGTSSYEQYF. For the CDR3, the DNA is TGTGCCAGCAGACCCGGGACTAGCTCCTACGAGCAGTACTTC.

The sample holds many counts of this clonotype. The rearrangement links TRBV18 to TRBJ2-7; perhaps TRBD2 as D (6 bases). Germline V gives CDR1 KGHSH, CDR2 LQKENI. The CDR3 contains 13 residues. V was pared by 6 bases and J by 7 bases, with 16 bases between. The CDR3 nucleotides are TGTGCCAGCTCCCGGGACTCATATCGGGAGCAGTACTTC. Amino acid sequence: CASSRDSYREQYF.

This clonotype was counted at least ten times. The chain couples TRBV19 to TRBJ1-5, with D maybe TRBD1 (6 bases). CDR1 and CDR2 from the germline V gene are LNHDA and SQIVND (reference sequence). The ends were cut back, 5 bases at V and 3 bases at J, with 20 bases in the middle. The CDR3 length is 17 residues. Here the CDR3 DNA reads TGTGCCAGTAGTTTCGGGACAATTGCAGTGCACAATCAGCCCCAGCATTTT. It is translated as CASSFGTIAVHNQPQHF.

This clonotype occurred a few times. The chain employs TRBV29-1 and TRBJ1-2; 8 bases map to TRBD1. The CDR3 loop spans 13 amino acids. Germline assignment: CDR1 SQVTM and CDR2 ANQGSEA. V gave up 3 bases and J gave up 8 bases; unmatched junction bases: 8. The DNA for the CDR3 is TGCAGCGTTGATCGCCGGACAGGGCTAGGCTACACCTTC. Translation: CSVDRRTGLGYTF.

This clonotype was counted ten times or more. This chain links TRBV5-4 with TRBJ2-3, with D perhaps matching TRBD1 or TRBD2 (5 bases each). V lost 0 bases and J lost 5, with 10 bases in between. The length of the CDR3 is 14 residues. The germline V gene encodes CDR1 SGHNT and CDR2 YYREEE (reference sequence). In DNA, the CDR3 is TGTGCCAGCAGCTTGGGGACTGGGGGAGATACGCAGTATTTT. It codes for CASSLGTGGDTQYF. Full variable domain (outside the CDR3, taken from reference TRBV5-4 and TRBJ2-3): ETGVTQSPTHLIKTRGQQVTLRCSSQSGHNTVSWYQQALGQGPQFIFQYYREEENGRGNFPPRFSGLQFPNYSSELNVNALELDDSALYLCASSLGTGGDTQYFGPGTRLTVL.

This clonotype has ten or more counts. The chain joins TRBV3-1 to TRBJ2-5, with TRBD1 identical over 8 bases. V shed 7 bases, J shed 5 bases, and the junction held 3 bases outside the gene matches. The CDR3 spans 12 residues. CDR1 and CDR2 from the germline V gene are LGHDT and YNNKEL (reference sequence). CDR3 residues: CASKTGGETQYF. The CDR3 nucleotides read TGTGCCAGCAAAACAGGGGGGGAGACCCAGTACTTC.